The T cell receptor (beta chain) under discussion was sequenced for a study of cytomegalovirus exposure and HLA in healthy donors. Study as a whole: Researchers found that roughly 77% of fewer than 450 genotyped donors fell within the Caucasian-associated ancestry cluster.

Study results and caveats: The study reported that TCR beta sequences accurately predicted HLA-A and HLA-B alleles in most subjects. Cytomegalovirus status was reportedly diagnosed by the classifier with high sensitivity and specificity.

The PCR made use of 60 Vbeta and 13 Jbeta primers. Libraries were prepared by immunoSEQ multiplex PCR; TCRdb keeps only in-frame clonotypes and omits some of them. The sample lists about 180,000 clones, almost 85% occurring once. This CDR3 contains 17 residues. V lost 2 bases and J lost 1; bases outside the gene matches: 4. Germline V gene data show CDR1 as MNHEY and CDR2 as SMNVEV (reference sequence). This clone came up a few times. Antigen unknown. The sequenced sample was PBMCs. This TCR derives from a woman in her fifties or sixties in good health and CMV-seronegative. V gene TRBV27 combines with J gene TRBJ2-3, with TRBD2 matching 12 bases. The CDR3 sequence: CASSLMSSGGGTDTQYF. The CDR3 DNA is TGTGCCAGCAGTTTAATGTCTAGCGGGGGGGGCACAGATACGCAGTATTTT.